Each of the 28 T cell receptor beta chains below was sequenced from the same sample in a study of blood T cells in healthy people across ages. The authors ran a second PCR of about 6 to 11 cycles using a sample-barcoded 5' primer and a J-beta primer mix. Each CDR3 protein gets one entry after TCRdb re-called the 5' RACE reads with MiXCR. The top ten clones hold less than 2.5% of a sample with under 2,000,000 distinct CDR3 sequences, around half of them seen once. The sequenced sample was blood. These receptors were collected from a woman aged 40 to 50 in good health.

Only one count was recorded for this clonotype. The chain combines TRBV20-1 with TRBJ2-5, with D maybe TRBD2 (6 bases). Trimming took off 3 bases at V and 11 bases at J, with 22 bases between the two ends. Germline V gene data show CDR1 as DFQATT and CDR2 as SNEGSKA (reference sequence). The CDR3 length is 14 residues. For the CDR3, the DNA is TGCAGTGCTAGTCCCCTAACTAGCATCAATGAGCAGTACTTC. Its translation is CSASPLTSINEQYF.

The chain combines TRBV12-3 or TRBV12-4 with TRBJ2-7; 7 nucleotides agree with TRBD2. Trimming removed 2 bases from V and 3 bases from J; junction bases left unmatched: 7. CDR3 length equals 15 residues. The CDR3 nucleotides are TGTGCCAGCAGTTTACGCCTAGCGGCTAACTACGAGCAGTACTTC. Its translation is CASSLRLAANYEQYF.

This clonotype was seen a few times. The genes are TRBV27 and TRBJ2-1; TRBD1 is a possible D gene (5 bases). V was pared by 7 bases and J by 6 bases, with 19 bases between. CDR1 is MNHEY and CDR2 is SMNVEV in the germline V gene (reference sequence). This CDR3 has 15 amino acids. This CDR3 reads CASTQEGAWGNEQFF. As DNA, the CDR3 is TGTGCCAGCACCCAAGAAGGGGCTTGGGGCAATGAGCAGTTCTTC.

This clonotype was counted only a few times. The chain employs TRBV12-3 or TRBV12-4 and TRBJ2-7; 7 bases align to TRBD1. Losses at the gene ends were 6 bases for V and 3 bases for J; bases not matched to a gene: 11. CDR3 length: 15 residues. The DNA of the CDR3 is TGTGCCAGCAGCTACAACAGGGGAATAGGCTACGAGCAGTACTTC. Its translation: CASSYNRGIGYEQYF.

This clonotype showed up just a few times. The CDR3 DNA reads as TGTGCCAGCAGCTACCCCGGGACAGGGCTCGGGGATACGCAGTATTTT. Its protein is CASSYPGTGLGDTQYF. The V gene is TRBV7-6, the J gene TRBJ2-3, with 9 bases fitting TRBD1. The germline CDR1 and CDR2 sequences are SGHVS and FNYEAQ. The CDR3 totals 16 residues. The trim removed 4 bases at V and 6 bases at J, leaving 11 bases unmatched.

The V gene is TRBV2, the J gene TRBJ2-3; maybe TRBD1 (5 bases). V lost 8 bases and J 3 bases, leaving 12 bases between the germline ends. Germline V lookup: CDR1 SNHLY, CDR2 FYNNEI. This CDR3 comprises 13 residues. The CDR3 bases are TGTGCCAGCTTGGGGCAGGGAACAGATACGCAGTATTTT. This translates into CASLGQGTDTQYF.

The chain recombines TRBV7-2 with TRBJ2-4; D is unclear. The V end was cut by 2 bases, the J end by 0 bases, with 8 bases between. CDR3 length equals 15 residues. In germline, CDR1 is SGHTA, CDR2 FQGNSA. The CDR3 bases are TGTGCCAGCAGCTTATTAAGGTCAGCCAAAAACATTCAGTACTTC. Amino acid sequence: CASSLLRSAKNIQYF.

The V call is TRBV6-1, the J call TRBJ2-7; D is perhaps TRBD2 (6 bases). V lost 6 bases to trimming and J lost 6 bases, with 15 bases between them. Germline V gene sequence: CDR1 MNHNS, CDR2 SASEGT. CDR3 length: 13 amino acids. CDR3 residues: CASSEFPGGEQYF. The CDR3, as DNA: TGTGCCAGCAGCGAATTTCCCGGGGGCGAGCAGTACTTC.

This chain connects TRBV7-9 to TRBJ2-4; no firm D call. V was trimmed by 4 bases and J by 2 bases, leaving 9 bases between them. The CDR3 consists of 14 residues. Germline CDR1 reads SEHNR; CDR2 reads FQNEAQ (reference sequence). CDR3 sequence reads: CASSSSGTKNIQYF. DNA of the CDR3: TGTGCCAGCAGCTCCTCCGGAACCAAAAACATTCAGTACTTC.

This clonotype was seen more than once but under ten times. The chain carries TRBV3-1 and TRBJ1-2; D perhaps matches TRBD1 (5 bases). CDR3 length: 16 amino acids. V was trimmed by 0 bases and J by 3 bases, leaving 14 bases between them. From germline, CDR1 is LGHDT and CDR2 YNNKEL (reference sequence). CDR3 protein: CASSQETDPLYYGYTF. For the CDR3, the DNA is TGTGCCAGCAGCCAAGAGACAGACCCCCTATACTATGGCTACACCTTC.

The chain carries TRBV27 and TRBJ2-4; tentative D call: TRBD1 (6 bases). The last part of the DNA fits TRBJ2-5 better; the J call may be wrong. The CDR3 is made up of 15 amino acids. From germline, CDR1 is MNHEY and CDR2 SMNVEV (reference sequence). The CDR3 nucleotides are TGTGCCAGCGGCCCCCAAGGGGGAATTGAAGAGACCCAGTACTTC. Translating it yields CASGPQGGIEETQYF.

The chain combines TRBV18 with TRBJ2-4; D possibly corresponds to TRBD1 (6 bases). V shed 2 bases and J shed 13 bases, with 18 bases lying between them. The germline gives CDR1 KGHSH, CDR2 LQKENI. The CDR3 runs 14 residues. The DNA of the CDR3 is TGTGCCAGCTCACCAAAACAGGGTTCTGGGGAGCAGTACTTC. Translating gives CASSPKQGSGEQYF.

This chain uses TRBV5-1 with TRBJ2-7, with D unclear. Trimming removed 2 bases at V and 7 bases at J, with 13 bases between. CDR1 and CDR2 from the germline V gene are SGHRS and YFSETQ. There are 13 residues in the CDR3. The CDR3 loop reads CASSFERLGEQYF. The DNA of the CDR3 is TGCGCCAGCAGCTTCGAGAGGTTGGGGGAGCAGTACTTC.

The CDR3: CASSVAGTGALDEQFF. CDR3 in DNA: TGTGCCAGCAGCGTAGCAGGGACAGGGGCTTTGGATGAGCAGTTCTTC. The chain joins TRBV9 to TRBJ2-1; 10 bases match TRBD1. The germline gives CDR1 SGDLS, CDR2 YYNGEE. J was trimmed by 8 bases and V by 0 bases; bases with no gene match: 8. This CDR3 is built from 16 residues.

The chain combines TRBV29-1 with TRBJ2-3; D not certain. The V gene lost 6 bases and the J gene lost 0 bases, with 10 bases spanning the gap. Germline V CDR1 and CDR2: SQVTM, ANQGSEA. The CDR3 is 13 amino acids. The CDR3 region has the DNA TGCAGCGTCGTCACCCGGAGCACAGATACGCAGTATTTT. It is translated as CSVVTRSTDTQYF.

V is TRBV10-3 and J is TRBJ1-5; D gene ambiguous. The V gene lost 4 bases and the J gene lost 5 bases, with 15 bases spanning the gap. The CDR3 has 15 residues. The V gene's germline CDR1 is ENHRY and CDR2 SYGVKD. CDR3 residues: CAISAAPSPHQPQHF. The CDR3 DNA reads TGTGCCATCAGTGCAGCCCCCTCCCCACATCAGCCCCAGCATTTT.

This chain uses TRBV20-1 with TRBJ2-3, with TRBD1 as a possible D gene (6 bases). The ends were cut back, 6 bases at V and 0 bases at J, with 16 bases in the middle. The CDR3 covers 15 residues. Per germline, CDR1 DFQATT and CDR2 SNEGSKA (reference sequence). CDR3 loop: CSARQWGHSTDTQYF. CDR3 DNA: TGCAGTGCCCGACAGTGGGGACATAGCACAGATACGCAGTATTTT.

V and J are TRBV6-2 or TRBV6-3 and TRBJ2-4; D is possibly TRBD2 (5 bases). TRBJ2-5 matches the DNA end more closely, so the J call is doubtful. The CDR3 runs to 16 residues. In germline, CDR1 is MNHEY, CDR2 SVGEGT. For the CDR3, the DNA is TGTGCCAGCAGTTACTCGAGGGAAGACCAACAAGAGACCCAGTACTTC. Encoded protein: CASSYSREDQQETQYF.

In its sample, this clonotype was seen a few times. This sequence joins TRBV14 and TRBJ2-4, with D tentatively TRBD1 (6 bases). Germline assignment: CDR1 SGHDN and CDR2 FVKESK. V lost 0 bases to trimming and J lost 8 bases, with 17 bases between them. The CDR3 spans 16 residues. This CDR3 is CASSQDLTGVRDIQYF. CDR3 sequence (DNA): TGTGCCAGCAGCCAAGACCTGACAGGAGTTCGTGACATTCAGTACTTC.

V and J are TRBV5-1 and TRBJ2-7; TRBD2 is a possible D gene (5 bases). Looked up from germline, CDR1 is SGHRS and CDR2 is YFSETQ. This CDR3 region has 15 residues. The V end was cut by 0 bases, the J end by 0 bases, with 10 bases between. The CDR3 DNA reads TGCGCCAGCAGCTTGGCCGGGGTCGACTCCTACGAGCAGTACTTC. This translates into CASSLAGVDSYEQYF.

This clonotype was counted ten times or more. The chain recombines TRBV29-1 with TRBJ2-3, with D perhaps matching TRBD1 (5 bases). V lost 6 bases and J lost 2, with 12 bases in between. Germline V CDR1 and CDR2: SQVTM, ANQGSEA. The length of the CDR3 is 13 residues. CDR3 DNA: TGCAGCGTGGCGGTGACAGTCACAGATACGCAGTATTTT. Amino acid sequence: CSVAVTVTDTQYF.

This rearrangement joins TRBV7-2 to TRBJ1-5; D perhaps matches TRBD1 (6 bases). This CDR3 spans 16 amino acids. Germline CDR1 SGHTA, CDR2 FQGNSA. Between the trimmed V and J ends, which lost 1 base and 6 bases, there was a span of 16 bases. The CDR3 DNA reads TGTGCCAGCAGCTTAGTGGGAGGGGGGGTCGGTCAGCCCCAGCATTTT. It specifies CASSLVGGGVGQPQHF.

The V and J genes are TRBV7-2 and TRBJ2-5; D is tentatively TRBD1 or TRBD2 (5 bases each). Germline V gene data show CDR1 as SGHTA and CDR2 as FQGNSA. The CDR3 extends over 14 amino acids. V was trimmed by 6 bases and J by 11 bases, leaving 22 bases between them. The CDR3 region is CASRPSGPGKEQYF. The CDR3 coding sequence is TGTGCCAGCAGACCCTCGGGGCCTGGGAAAGAGCAGTACTTC.

V is TRBV4-2 and J is TRBJ1-2, with D maybe TRBD1 (5 bases). CDR1 LGHNA and CDR2 YNFKEQ come from the germline V gene. The CDR3 consists of 15 residues. V shed 0 bases and J shed 3 bases, with 11 bases lying between them. Here the CDR3 DNA reads TGTGCCAGCAGCCAAGATAGAGGGGTCGACTATGGCTACACCTTC. It translates to CASSQDRGVDYGYTF.

This clonotype was picked up a small number of times. The rearrangement uses TRBV5-5 and TRBJ2-3; D call uncertain. Germline values: CDR1 SGHKS, CDR2 YYEKEE (reference sequence). This CDR3 has 15 residues. V shed 4 bases and J shed 3 bases, with 15 bases lying between them. CDR3 DNA sequence: TGTGCCAGCAGCCAGACTGGCCTTGTGACAGATACGCAGTATTTT. The encoded protein is CASSQTGLVTDTQYF.

The gene calls are TRBV6-2 or TRBV6-3 and TRBJ2-1; D tentatively fits TRBD1 or TRBD2 (5 bases each). V lost 4 bases, J lost 4 bases, and 17 bases lay in between. The CDR3 has 16 residues. The germline V gene encodes CDR1 MNHEY and CDR2 SVGEGT. The CDR3, as DNA: TGTGCCAGCAGTTCCCCGGGGTGGGGCCAGTACAATGAGCAGTTCTTC. Encoded protein: CASSSPGWGQYNEQFF.

The chain is built from TRBV27 and TRBJ1-6; D remains ambiguous. The CDR3 is made up of 13 amino acids. V lost 0 bases and J 10 bases, leaving 7 bases between the germline ends. The germline gives CDR1 MNHEY, CDR2 SMNVEV (reference sequence). The CDR3 loop reads CASSLSGQSPLHF. Here the CDR3 DNA reads TGTGCCAGCAGTTTATCTGGGCAGTCACCCCTCCACTTT.

The count of this clonotype is one. The chain has TRBV20-1 and TRBJ2-4; unclear D gene. CDR1 is DFQATT, CDR2 SNEGSKA, per germline (reference sequence). V gave up 2 bases and J gave up 0 bases, with 14 bases separating them. The CDR3 is 16 amino acids. The DNA of the CDR3 is TGCAGTGCTAGACTGGACGCCACTCTAGCCAAAAACATTCAGTACTTC. It is translated as CSARLDATLAKNIQYF.